Below, 29 T cell receptor beta chains from the same sample are listed, as sequenced in a study of blood T cells in healthy people across ages. The use of a sample-barcoded 5' primer and a J-beta primer mix characterized a second PCR of 7 to 11 cycles. Via MiXCR, TCRdb re-called the 5' RACE reads, giving one row per CDR3 protein. Of approximately 680,000 distinct CDR3 sequences in the sample, 32% are singletons; the top ten hold 15%. Sequencing was carried out using blood. The receptors come from an elderly woman in good health.

The rearrangement joins TRBV13 to TRBJ2-3; 9 bases align to TRBD1. Trimming removed 5 bases from V and 2 bases from J; junction bases left unmatched: 5. The germline V gene has CDR1 PRHDT and CDR2 FYEKMQ (reference sequence). The CDR3 has 15 residues. CDR3 bases: TGTGCCAGCAGCCAGGGACAGGGCGCCACAGATACGCAGTATTTT. Its protein is CASSQGQGATDTQYF.

This clonotype was found many times. This chain connects TRBV11-1 to TRBJ2-1; 7 nucleotides line up with TRBD1. CDR3 size: 16 residues. V was clipped by 5 bases and J by 4 bases; unmatched bases: 11. Germline-derived CDR1 and CDR2 are SGHAT and FQDESV (reference sequence). The CDR3 DNA reads as TGTGCCAGCAGCCACGGTGGGACAGACTATTACAATGAGCAGTTCTTC. Amino acids: CASSHGGTDYYNEQFF.

This clonotype was seen at least ten times. In DNA, the CDR3 is TGTGCCATCAGTGTCAAATTGGCTCCCGAGGCCGCCCAGCATTTT. Translation gives CAISVKLAPEAAQHF. This chain uses TRBV10-3 with TRBJ1-5; D gene ambiguous. This CDR3 region has 15 residues. Germline lookup yields CDR1 ENHRY and CDR2 SYGVKD. Trimming removed 4 bases from V and 11 bases from J, with 21 bases in between.

The V call is TRBV10-3, the J call TRBJ2-7, with 7 bases lining up with TRBD1. The germline V gene has CDR1 ENHRY and CDR2 SYGVKD. V was pared by 4 bases and J by 2 bases, with 5 bases of the junction left unmatched. There are 14 residues in the CDR3. The CDR3 protein is CAISAHRGAYEQYF. DNA for the CDR3: TGTGCCATCAGTGCCCACAGGGGCGCCTACGAGCAGTACTTC.

The rearrangement joins TRBV6-4 to TRBJ2-1, with D tentatively TRBD1 (5 bases). The V gene's germline CDR1 is MRHNA and CDR2 SNTAGT. The germline V and J ends were trimmed by 6 bases and 5 bases, with 11 bases remaining between them. There are 13 residues in the CDR3. CDR3 amino acids: CASSPDTHNEQFF. In DNA form, the CDR3 reads TGTGCCAGCAGCCCGGACACCCACAATGAGCAGTTCTTC.

This clonotype was observed a handful of times. V gene TRBV5-6 combines with J gene TRBJ2-7; the D gene is possibly TRBD1 (6 bases). Germline lookup yields CDR1 SGHDT and CDR2 YYEEEE. Trimming cost V 4 bases and J 5 bases, with 19 bases left between them. The CDR3 contains 15 residues. In nucleotides, the CDR3 is TGTGCCAGCAGCGAAAGGGGCAGGGGCTTCGACGAGCAGTACTTC. This translates into CASSERGRGFDEQYF. The full variable domain, in which reference TRBV5-6 and TRBJ2-7 provide the parts outside the CDR3, is DAGVTQSPTHLIKTRGQQVTLRCSPKSGHDTVSWYQQALGQGPQFIFQYYEEEERQRGNFPDRFSGHQFPNYSSELNVNALLLGDSALYLCASSERGRGFDEQYFGPGTRLTVT.

The J gene is TRBJ1-1, the V gene TRBV10-3; possible D gene TRBD1, 5 bases. Germline-derived CDR1 and CDR2 are ENHRY and SYGVKD. The CDR3 contains 13 residues. V lost 10 bases and J 3 bases, leaving 15 bases between the germline ends. DNA for the CDR3: TGTGCCAGCTGGGACCTTTGGGACACTGAAGCTTTCTTT. Protein product: CASWDLWDTEAFF.

This chain joins TRBV9 and TRBJ2-3, with D hard to call. The V and J ends lost 0 bases and 4 bases respectively, with 12 bases between them. There are 15 residues in the CDR3. Germline CDR1 and CDR2: SGDLS and YYNGEE. CDR3 loop: CASSVAEFAADTQYF. In DNA form, the CDR3 reads TGTGCCAGCAGCGTAGCGGAATTCGCGGCAGATACGCAGTATTTT.

This chain's CDR3 is CASSLWDFSSYNSPLHF. The CDR3 DNA reads as TGTGCCAGCAGCTTATGGGATTTTAGCTCCTATAATTCACCCCTCCACTTT. The chain employs TRBV7-2 and TRBJ1-6, with D hard to call. Germline values: CDR1 SGHTA, CDR2 FQGNSA. V shed 2 bases and J shed 0 bases, with 11 bases lying between them. CDR3 size: 17 residues. Complete variable domain (other parts from reference TRBV7-2 and TRBJ1-6): GAGVSQSPSNKVTEKGKDVELRCDPISGHTALYWYRQSLGQGLEFLIYFQGNSAPDKSGLPSDRFSAERTGGSVSTLTIQRTQQEDSAVYLCASSLWDFSSYNSPLHFGNGTRLTVT.

Remarks on this clonotype: This may arise from a read error, as a much more abundant clone is one base away. This chain uses TRBV2 with TRBJ2-1, with TRBD2 matching 12 bases. The CDR3 sequence is 15 residues long. J lost 6 bases, V lost 6 bases, and 6 bases had no gene match. CDR1 is SNHLY, CDR2 FYNNEI, per germline. The CDR3 bases are TGTGCCAGCAGGCAACTAGCGGGGGGTTGCAATGAGCAGTTCTTC. Translation gives CASRQLAGGCNEQFF.

This chain links TRBV14 with TRBJ2-7, with 10 bases identical to TRBD1. Germline loops: CDR1 SGHDN, CDR2 FVKESK. With 6 bases clipped from V and 4 bases from J, the junction kept 9 bases outside the gene matches. The CDR3 totals 15 residues. Here the CDR3 DNA reads TGTGCCAGCAGTCTCACGAGGGACAGGGGATACGAGCAGTACTTC. Translating gives CASSLTRDRGYEQYF.

The V gene is TRBV5-6, the J gene TRBJ2-1; D unclear. V lost 4 bases, J lost 8 bases, and 16 bases lay in between. The CDR3 extends over 14 amino acids. The germline V gene has CDR1 SGHDT and CDR2 YYEEEE. CDR3 amino acids: CASSPRHLWDEQFF. For the CDR3, the DNA is TGTGCCAGCAGCCCTCGACACCTTTGGGATGAGCAGTTCTTC.

This clonotype has a single count. Germline and junction disagree at one end, which may indicate a read error. This sequence joins TRBV5-1 and TRBJ2-3; D uncertain. Germline V gives CDR1 SGHRS, CDR2 YFSETQ. This CDR3 comprises 13 residues. CDR3: CVSSHQSTDTQYF. In DNA form, the CDR3 reads TGCGTCAGCAGCCATCAGAGCACAGATACGCAGTATTTT.

This clonotype was seen ten or more times. The chain combines TRBV30 with TRBJ1-2; D possibly corresponds to TRBD1 (6 bases). CDR1 GTSNPN and CDR2 SVGIG come from the germline V gene (reference sequence). This CDR3 contains 14 residues. V was shortened by 3 bases and J by 9 bases, with 20 bases between the two germline ends. CDR3 sequence reads: CAWSLGWDKKRYTF. CDR3 DNA: TGTGCCTGGAGCCTCGGGTGGGACAAAAAACGCTACACCTTC.

The chain recombines TRBV7-2 with TRBJ1-3; D gene unclear. Germline V gene data show CDR1 as SGHTA and CDR2 as FQGNSA. V was shortened by 5 bases and J by 0 bases, with 14 bases between the two germline ends. The CDR3 runs to 16 residues. The CDR3 DNA reads as TGTGCCAGCAGCCCGCCCGGAAGACTCTCTGGAAACACCATATATTTT. Translated, it gives CASSPPGRLSGNTIYF. The full variable domain, completed using reference TRBV7-2 and TRBJ1-3, is GAGVSQSPSNKVTEKGKDVELRCDPISGHTALYWYRQSLGQGLEFLIYFQGNSAPDKSGLPSDRFSAERTGGSVSTLTIQRTQQEDSAVYLCASSPPGRLSGNTIYFGEGSWLTVV.

Many counts were recorded for this clonotype. The V gene is TRBV3-1, the J gene TRBJ2-3; D not certain. The ends were cut back, 4 bases at V and 4 bases at J, with 12 bases in the middle. The germline CDR1 and CDR2 sequences are LGHDT and YNNKEL (reference sequence). There are 14 residues in the CDR3. The CDR3 here is CASSLQVFADTQYF. DNA of the CDR3: TGTGCCAGCAGCCTCCAGGTTTTCGCAGATACGCAGTATTTT.

At least ten counts were recorded for this clonotype. This sequence joins TRBV7-8 and TRBJ2-3, with D possibly matching TRBD1 (5 bases). V was trimmed by 3 bases and J by 0 bases, leaving 16 bases between them. The CDR3 runs 17 residues. The germline V gene has CDR1 SGHVS and CDR2 FQNEAQ. DNA of the CDR3: TGTGCCAGCAGCTTTCGCTCTGACAGATTTAGCACAGATACGCAGTATTTT. Amino acids: CASSFRSDRFSTDTQYF.

In the case of this clonotype: It may be a read error: a sequence one base away is much more abundant. V and J are TRBV6-1 and TRBJ2-1; possibly TRBD2 for D (5 bases). Trimming took 0 bases from V and 12 from J, leaving 9 bases between them. There are 12 residues in the CDR3. Germline V gene sequence: CDR1 MNHNS, CDR2 SASEGT. In DNA form, the CDR3 reads TGTGCCAGCAGTGAAGCCGGAGGCGGGCAGTTCTTC. It codes for CASSEAGGGQFF.

This clonotype was recorded only once. The V call is TRBV4-3, the J call TRBJ2-1; D tentatively fits TRBD1 or TRBD2 (6 bases each). The V gene lost 1 base and the J gene lost 9 bases, with 16 bases spanning the gap. The CDR3 covers 15 residues. CDR1 and CDR2 (germline): LGHNA, YSLEER. The CDR3 region is CASSQGGQGRSEQFF. The CDR3 DNA follows: TGCGCCAGCAGCCAAGGCGGGCAGGGGAGGAGTGAGCAGTTCTTC.

There are a few counts of this clonotype. V is TRBV6-1 and J is TRBJ1-5; D remains ambiguous. CDR3 length: 15 residues. Between the trimmed V and J ends, which lost 8 bases and 2 bases, there was a span of 16 bases. Germline CDR1 MNHNS, CDR2 SASEGT. The DNA for the CDR3 is TGTGCCAGCGAAGTTGAAGGTCGGGGCAATCAGCCCCAGCATTTT. Encoded protein: CASEVEGRGNQPQHF.

This clonotype turned up a few times. A read error may explain this, as a much larger clone is one base away. V and J are TRBV7-7 and TRBJ2-5, with 14 bases aligning to TRBD2. CDR3 length: 16 residues. Per the germline V gene, CDR1 is SSHAT and CDR2 is FNYEAQ (reference sequence). The J segment lost 11 bases and the V segment lost 4 bases, leaving 12 bases of the junction unmatched. Here the CDR3 reads CASSSRGLAGVNEQYF. In nucleotides, the CDR3 is TGTGCCAGCAGCTCGCGGGGACTAGCGGGGGTCAATGAGCAGTACTTC.

This clonotype was seen at least ten times. The J gene is TRBJ2-7, the V gene TRBV7-2; D gene uncertain. This CDR3 spans 15 amino acids. Germline CDR1 reads SGHTA; CDR2 reads FQGNSA. Between the trimmed V and J ends, which lost 2 bases and 0 bases, there was a span of 11 bases. The CDR3 DNA reads TGTGCCAGCAGCTTAAGGATCGGGCGCTCCTACGAGCAGTACTTC. Its translation: CASSLRIGRSYEQYF.

The table lists this clonotype with many counts. V and J are TRBV20-1 and TRBJ1-1; D not certain. Germline V gene data show CDR1 as DFQATT and CDR2 as SNEGSKA (reference sequence). This CDR3 comprises 13 residues. V was cut by 6 bases and J by 1 base, with 12 bases left in between. The CDR3 sequence is CSAVELSNTEAFF. CDR3 sequence (DNA): TGCAGTGCGGTGGAACTCTCGAACACTGAAGCTTTCTTT.

Regarding this clonotype: This may arise from a read error, as a much more abundant clone is one base away. The chain couples TRBV7-6 to TRBJ2-5; D is possibly TRBD1 or TRBD2 (5 bases each). The J call may not be correct, given that the DNA end is closer to TRBJ2-7. CDR1 SGHVS and CDR2 FNYEAQ come from the germline V gene. The length of the CDR3 is 12 residues. CDR3 sequence: CASPGLGDEQYF. In nucleotides, the CDR3 is TGTGCCAGCCCGGGGTTAGGGGACGAGCAGTACTTC.

At least ten counts were recorded for this clonotype. The chain employs TRBV4-1 and TRBJ1-1, with D unresolved. The CDR3 spans 13 residues. Germline CDR1 is MGHRA and CDR2 is YSYEKL. Trimming removed 0 bases from V and 3 bases from J, with 5 bases in between. The CDR3 sequence: CASSQDFYTEAFF. CDR3 nucleotide sequence: TGCGCCAGCAGCCAAGATTTTTACACTGAAGCTTTCTTT.

This rearrangement joins TRBV7-2 to TRBJ2-6, with TRBD1 identical over 8 bases. V was pared by 5 bases and J by 4 bases, with 13 bases of the junction left unmatched. Germline CDR1 is SGHTA and CDR2 is FQGNSA. This CDR3 comprises 18 residues. This chain's CDR3 is CASSLMSGGESGANVLTF. The CDR3 coding sequence is TGTGCCAGCAGCCTCATGTCAGGGGGCGAGTCGGGGGCCAACGTCCTGACTTTC.

This clonotype was counted many times. The V and J genes are TRBV5-6 and TRBJ2-1; TRBD2 matches 8 bases. With V trimmed by 0 bases and J by 15 bases, 14 bases remained unmatched. The CDR3 runs 15 residues. Germline V lookup: CDR1 SGHDT, CDR2 YYEEEE. The CDR3: CASSLGVAGGPLPFF. The CDR3 nucleotides read TGTGCCAGCAGCTTGGGCGTCGCGGGGGGACCCCTCCCGTTCTTC.

About this clonotype: The junction shows a germline mismatch at one end, possibly a read error. The chain employs TRBV10-3 and TRBJ1-1; the D gene is possibly TRBD1 (6 bases). The germline V gene encodes CDR1 ENHRY and CDR2 SYGVKD. This CDR3 is built from 13 residues. Here the CDR3 DNA reads TGTGCCACTCGGGGGGCCGGGGACACTGTAGCTTTCTTT. Protein product: CATRGAGDTVAFF.

This clonotype was seen a handful of times. The rearrangement links TRBV4-2 to TRBJ2-2; 10 bases are shared with TRBD2. Germline CDR1 reads LGHNA; CDR2 reads YNFKEQ. The CDR3 runs 17 residues. V lost 3 bases and J lost 8; bases outside the gene matches: 12. The CDR3 nucleotides read TGTGCCAGCAGCCAGTTCCTAGCGGGGGCAACCATGGGGGAGCTGTTTTTT. The encoded protein is CASSQFLAGATMGELFF.